Presented here are 28 T cell receptor beta chains from one specimen sequenced in a study of T-cell reconstitution after alpha-beta-depleted transplantation in children. It was with unique molecular identifiers that the TCRbeta library was prepared. MiXCR was run by TCRdb on the PCR reads, yielding one entry per CDR3 protein. The sample shows approximately 980,000 distinct CDR3 sequences, about 29% of them seen only once. This sample comprised PBMCs, mostly from graft donor cells, obtained 360 days after TCRalphabeta/CD19-depleted stem cell transplant. The source of these receptors is a boy less than two years old who had a stem cell transplant for SCID, so the T cells may come from the graft donor.

The chain has TRBV5-1 and TRBJ2-3; 11 nucleotides line up with TRBD2. The CDR3 covers 15 residues. Germline trimming cut 0 bases from V and 5 bases from J; bases unmatched to any gene: 2. CDR1 and CDR2 (germline): SGHRS, YFSETQ. DNA of the CDR3: TGCGCCAGCAGCTTGGTAGCGGGGGGGATAGATACGCAGTATTTT. Its protein is CASSLVAGGIDTQYF.

The J gene is TRBJ2-7, the V gene TRBV20-1; D not resolved. Germline V gene lookup returns CDR1 DFQATT and CDR2 SNEGSKA (reference sequence). The CDR3 extends over 14 amino acids. Between the trimmed V and J ends, which lost 1 base and 1 base, there was a span of 11 bases. The CDR3 coding sequence is TGCAGTGCTAGAGTGGATGACCTGTCCTACGAGCAGTACTTC. Translating gives CSARVDDLSYEQYF.

This clonotype has just one count. J is TRBJ2-1 and V is TRBV5-1; D gene unclear. Germline CDR1 is SGHRS and CDR2 is YFSETQ. The CDR3 loop spans 17 amino acids. The germline V and J ends were trimmed by 1 base and 0 bases, with 14 bases remaining between them. CDR3 sequence (DNA): TGCGCCAGCAGCTTGAAGTCGCCGGTGGGCTCCTACAATGAGCAGTTCTTC. This gives the protein CASSLKSPVGSYNEQFF.

The chain is built from TRBV6-2 or TRBV6-3 and TRBJ2-1; 8 bases map to TRBD2. The CDR3 has 11 residues. The germline CDR1 and CDR2 sequences are MNHEY and SVGEGT. V dropped 10 bases and J dropped 10; count of bases not matched to a gene: 6. The CDR3 sequence is CATSLAGEQFF. Here the CDR3 DNA reads TGTGCCACTTCTTTAGCGGGGGAGCAGTTCTTC.

The genes are TRBV15 and TRBJ2-7; possibly TRBD1 for D (5 bases). This CDR3 has 15 residues. V was cut by 2 bases and J by 2 bases, with 13 bases left in between. Germline loops: CDR1 LNHNV, CDR2 YYDKDF (reference sequence). CDR3 sequence: CATSRIRATTYEQYF. CDR3 nucleotides: TGTGCCACCAGCAGAATCAGGGCCACAACCTACGAGCAGTACTTC.

The chain uses TRBV7-9 and TRBJ2-7, with D possibly TRBD1 on 6 matching bases. Looked up from germline, CDR1 is SEHNR and CDR2 is FQNEAQ (reference sequence). The CDR3 is 15 residues long. Deletions cut 5 bases from V and 0 bases from J, with 14 bases between. CDR3 nucleotide sequence: TGTGCCAGCAGCCCAGGACAGCTTATCTCCTACGAGCAGTACTTC. The encoded protein is CASSPGQLISYEQYF.

Concerning this clonotype itself: One end of the junction is discordant with germline, which a read error may explain. The chain uses TRBV6-2 or TRBV6-3 and TRBJ2-1; D may be TRBD2 (5 bases). CDR3 length: 14 residues. From germline, CDR1 is MNHEY and CDR2 SVGEGT. CDR3: CASTTRRVYDEQFF. The CDR3 DNA reads as TGTGCCAGCACCACCCGGCGGGTCTACGATGAGCAGTTCTTC.

J is TRBJ2-3 and V is TRBV12-3 or TRBV12-4, with 8 bases that match TRBD2. V lost 3 bases to trimming and J lost 4 bases; unmatched junction nucleotides: 3. This CDR3 has 14 residues. The CDR3 loop is CASSFRTSPDTQYF. The CDR3 DNA follows: TGTGCCAGCAGTTTCCGGACTAGCCCAGATACGCAGTATTTT.

This chain joins TRBV2 and TRBJ1-5; D gene uncertain. The germline CDR1 and CDR2 sequences are SNHLY and FYNNEI. This CDR3 comprises 15 residues. V gave up 6 bases and J gave up 0 bases, with 12 bases separating them. Here the CDR3 DNA reads TGTGCCAGCAGAAGTCAGGCGGGTAGCAATCAGCCCCAGCATTTT. Its translation is CASRSQAGSNQPQHF.

A few counts support this clonotype. This rearrangement joins TRBV5-1 to TRBJ2-7; D possibly uses TRBD1 or TRBD2 (5 bases each). Germline V gene data show CDR1 as SGHRS and CDR2 as YFSETQ. The CDR3 covers 16 residues. V was cut by 0 bases and J by 3 bases, with 16 bases left in between. The CDR3 loop reads CASSLVGVHPNYEQYF. As DNA, the CDR3 is TGCGCCAGCAGCTTGGTGGGGGTCCACCCCAACTACGAGCAGTACTTC. Drawing the rest from reference TRBV5-1 and TRBJ2-7, the complete variable domain is KAGVTQTPRYLIKTRGQQVTLSCSPISGHRSVSWYQQTPGQGLQFLFEYFSETQRNKGNFPGRFSGRQFSNSRSEMNVSTLELGDSALYLCASSLVGVHPNYEQYFGPGTRLTVT.

The V and J genes are TRBV3-1 and TRBJ2-5; TRBD1 is a possible D gene (6 bases). This CDR3 comprises 17 residues. Looked up from germline, CDR1 is LGHDT and CDR2 is YNNKEL (reference sequence). V lost 3 bases, J lost 5 bases, and 22 bases lay in between. CDR3 sequence (DNA): TGTGCCAGCAGCCAGGAAGACGGGACACCGGAGCCGGAGACCCAGTACTTC. Amino acid sequence: CASSQEDGTPEPETQYF.

The CDR3 here is CGGADTQTEAFF. The CDR3 region has the DNA TGCGGGGGGGCGGACACGCAGACTGAAGCTTTCTTT. This sequence joins TRBV20-1 and TRBJ1-1; TRBD1 might be the D (6 bases). Germline V lookup: CDR1 DFQATT, CDR2 SNEGSKA (reference sequence). This CDR3 has 12 amino acids.

Only a few counts were recorded for this clonotype. The J gene is TRBJ2-1, the V gene TRBV20-1; D possibly uses TRBD1 or TRBD2 (7 bases each). The germline V and J ends were trimmed by 5 bases and 2 bases, with 10 bases remaining between them. CDR1 and CDR2 from the germline V gene are DFQATT and SNEGSKA (reference sequence). The CDR3 length is 13 residues. CDR3 region: CSAQGGAYNEQFF. CDR3 nucleotides: TGCAGTGCTCAGGGGGGGGCCTACAATGAGCAGTTCTTC.

This clonotype was detected only a few times. J is TRBJ2-5 and V is TRBV20-1; 7 bases line up with TRBD1. Unmatched junction bases numbered 8, after V lost 3 bases and J lost 1 base. The CDR3 totals 15 residues. The germline gives CDR1 DFQATT, CDR2 SNEGSKA (reference sequence). CDR3 residues: CSASRGGSFQETQYF. In nucleotides, the CDR3 is TGCAGTGCTAGTCGAGGGGGCAGCTTCCAAGAGACCCAGTACTTC.

J is TRBJ2-3 and V is TRBV5-1, with unresolved D. The CDR3 loop spans 15 amino acids. Trimming took off 5 bases at V and 0 bases at J, with 13 bases between the two ends. CDR1 and CDR2 from the germline V gene are SGHRS and YFSETQ. This chain's CDR3 is CASRTDRASTDTQYF. The CDR3 DNA follows: TGCGCCAGCAGGACGGACCGGGCTAGCACAGATACGCAGTATTTT.

The table lists this clonotype with a few counts. This chain links TRBV4-3 with TRBJ2-2, with 7 bases aligning to TRBD2. This CDR3 is built from 18 residues. V was clipped by 0 bases and J by 4 bases; unmatched bases: 11. CDR1 and CDR2 (germline): LGHNA, YSLEER. The CDR3, as DNA: TGCGCCAGCAGCCAAGATCCCCCCGGGTGGGAGGGCACCGGGGAGCTGTTTTTT. It translates to CASSQDPPGWEGTGELFF.

This chain connects TRBV3-1 to TRBJ1-1, with D possibly TRBD1 on 5 matching bases. Germline V lookup: CDR1 LGHDT, CDR2 YNNKEL (reference sequence). Trimming took 1 base from V and 1 from J, leaving 16 bases between them. The CDR3 has 17 amino acids. CDR3 residues: CASSQARYLGGNTEAFF. Here the CDR3 DNA reads TGTGCCAGCAGCCAAGCCCGTTACTTGGGGGGGAACACTGAAGCTTTCTTT.

The table lists this clonotype with a few counts. The chain carries TRBV15 and TRBJ2-2; 9 bases match TRBD1. The CDR3 length is 17 residues. Losses at the gene ends were 3 bases for V and 6 bases for J; bases not matched to a gene: 11. Looked up from germline, CDR1 is LNHNV and CDR2 is YYDKDF (reference sequence). CDR3 protein: CATSSPRGTGRSGELFF. The CDR3 coding sequence is TGTGCCACCAGCAGTCCCCGTGGGACAGGGAGGTCCGGGGAGCTGTTTTTT. Full variable domain (missing parts from reference TRBV15 and TRBJ2-2): DAMVIQNPRYQVTQFGKPVTLSCSQTLNHNVMYWYQQKSSQAPKLLFHYYDKDFNNEADTPDNFQSRRPNTSFCFLDIRSPGLGDTAMYLCATSSPRGTGRSGELFFGEGSRLTVL.

The V gene is TRBV7-9, the J gene TRBJ1-2, with 9 bases aligning to TRBD1. Germline-derived CDR1 and CDR2 are SEHNR and FQNEAQ (reference sequence). This CDR3 comprises 16 residues. J gave up 8 bases and V 4 bases, and 14 bases lay outside the gene matches. CDR3 nucleotides: TGTGCCAGCAGCTACGGAACAGGGGGCTTGGAACGCGGCTACACCTTC. Translating gives CASSYGTGGLERGYTF.

The rearrangement joins TRBV5-1 to TRBJ2-1; TRBD1 aligns across 7 bases. Germline-derived CDR1 and CDR2 are SGHRS and YFSETQ. V was pared by 4 bases and J by 7 bases, with 14 bases of the junction left unmatched. This CDR3 has 16 residues. Written as DNA, the CDR3 is TGCGCCAGCAGCCCCACCCCCCGGGACAGCTCTAATGAGCAGTTCTTC. Amino acids: CASSPTPRDSSNEQFF.

This clonotype was counted only a few times. The chain joins TRBV11-2 to TRBJ2-7; TRBD1 matches at 11 bases. The V gene's germline CDR1 is SGHAT and CDR2 FQNNGV. The ends lost 0 bases at V and 5 bases at J; junction bases unmatched: 6. CDR3 length equals 16 residues. CDR3 sequence reads: CASSLEPGTGGNEQYF. The CDR3, as DNA: TGTGCCAGCAGCTTAGAACCCGGGACAGGGGGAAACGAGCAGTACTTC.

The chain combines TRBV20-1 with TRBJ2-3; TRBD2 matches 10 bases. This CDR3 has 16 residues. V shed 0 bases, J shed 5 bases, and the junction held 8 bases outside the gene matches. Germline assignment: CDR1 DFQATT and CDR2 SNEGSKA (reference sequence). CDR3 nucleotide sequence: TGCAGTGCTAGAGAGGGAGCGGGGGGGCTGGGAGATACGCAGTATTTT. Encoded protein: CSAREGAGGLGDTQYF.

This clonotype has just a few counts. The V and J genes are TRBV5-1 and TRBJ2-7; D not certain. Germline values: CDR1 SGHRS, CDR2 YFSETQ. The germline V and J ends were trimmed by 1 base and 5 bases, with 10 bases remaining between them. The CDR3 is made up of 13 amino acids. The CDR3 sequence: CASSLRPWNEQYF. The CDR3 DNA reads TGCGCCAGCAGCTTGCGTCCTTGGAACGAGCAGTACTTC. The full variable domain, rest sourced from reference TRBV5-1 and TRBJ2-7, is KAGVTQTPRYLIKTRGQQVTLSCSPISGHRSVSWYQQTPGQGLQFLFEYFSETQRNKGNFPGRFSGRQFSNSRSEMNVSTLELGDSALYLCASSLRPWNEQYFGPGTRLTVT.

The chain links TRBV5-1 to TRBJ1-2, with TRBD1 identical over 8 bases. This CDR3 has 13 amino acids. Looked up from germline, CDR1 is SGHRS and CDR2 is YFSETQ. With V trimmed by 3 bases and J by 6 bases, 4 bases remained unmatched. The CDR3 protein is CASSSPDRDGYTF. In nucleotides, the CDR3 is TGCGCCAGCAGCTCACCGGACAGGGATGGCTACACCTTC.

This clonotype was recorded a few times. The chain is built from TRBV7-3 and TRBJ2-1; 10 bases fit TRBD2. With V trimmed by 4 bases and J by 0 bases, 6 bases remained unmatched. CDR1 SGHTA and CDR2 FQGTGA come from the germline V gene. This CDR3 has 17 amino acids. The DNA for the CDR3 is TGTGCCAGCAGCTCTACTAGCGGGGCGAGCTCCTACAATGAGCAGTTCTTC. The encoded protein is CASSSTSGASSYNEQFF. The full variable domain, in which reference TRBV7-3 and TRBJ2-1 provide the parts outside the CDR3, is GAGVSQTPSNKVTEKGKYVELRCDPISGHTALYWYRQSLGQGPEFLIYFQGTGAADDSGLPNDRFFAVRPEGSVSTLKIQRTERGDSAVYLCASSSTSGASSYNEQFFGPGTRLTVL.

This chain links TRBV25-1 with TRBJ1-2; 7 nucleotides agree with TRBD1. This CDR3 contains 15 residues. V was pared by 1 base and J by 6 bases, with 8 bases of the junction left unmatched. CDR1 and CDR2 (germline): MGHDK, SYGVNS. The CDR3 nucleotides are TGTGCCAGCAGTGAATGGGACAGCCTAAGCGATGGCTACACCTTC. Translating it yields CASSEWDSLSDGYTF.

Here the CDR3 DNA reads TGTGCCAGCGCAATTCCCGGGACTAGTATCAATGAGCAGTTCTTC. Translated, it gives CASAIPGTSINEQFF. The rearrangement links TRBV18 to TRBJ2-1, with TRBD2 identical over 8 bases. The CDR3 is 15 amino acids. From germline, CDR1 is KGHSH and CDR2 LQKENI. V trimming: 8 bases; J trimming: 6 bases; junction bases outside the gene matches: 12.

The chain carries TRBV12-3 or TRBV12-4 and TRBJ2-2; tentative D call: TRBD1 (6 bases). The V end lost 6 bases, the J end lost 4 bases, and 18 bases lay between the germline ends. CDR3 size: 16 residues. The CDR3 DNA sequence: TGTGCCAGCAGCCCCCTTTTGGGGGCCGGCACCGGGGAGCTGTTTTTT. This translates into CASSPLLGAGTGELFF.